These 4 T cell receptor beta chains came from one sample sequenced in a study of blood T cell repertoires in COVID-19. Assay: immunoSEQ multiplex PCR; the TCRdb copy retains only in-frame clones and omits some. The sample records more than 120,000 clones, about nine tenths being singletons. What was sequenced was peripheral blood. The origin of the receptors is a human donor in a cohort sampled during active COVID-19.

The chain couples TRBV5-1 to TRBJ2-5, with 9 positions matching TRBD2. V was pared by 3 bases and J by 7 bases, with 7 bases of the junction left unmatched. The germline gives CDR1 SGHRS, CDR2 YFSETQ. CDR3 length: 14 residues. The CDR3 DNA sequence: TGCGCCAGCAGCTCCGTAGCGGGGGATGTGACCCAGTACTTC. Its translation is CASSSVAGDVTQYF.

This chain joins TRBV7-9 and TRBJ1-1; D is unclear. V dropped 6 bases and J dropped 1 base, with 6 bases sitting between them. The CDR3 has 12 residues. In germline, CDR1 is SEHNR, CDR2 FQNEAQ (reference sequence). The CDR3 DNA sequence: TGTGCCAGCAGTTGGGCGAACACTGAAGCTTTCTTT. It encodes CASSWANTEAFF.

The chain has TRBV4-1 and TRBJ2-7; 9 bases line up with TRBD2. The trim removed 1 base at V and 6 bases at J, leaving 13 bases unmatched. The CDR3 is 17 residues long. Per the germline V gene, CDR1 is MGHRA and CDR2 is YSYEKL. DNA of the CDR3: TGCGCCAGCAGCCAAGTTGGCGGGGGGGCCTTTCTAAGCGAGCAGTACTTC. It specifies CASSQVGGGAFLSEQYF.

The gene calls are TRBV19 and TRBJ1-1; D is unresolved. The V gene lost 0 bases and the J gene lost 4 bases, with 15 bases spanning the gap. There are 16 residues in the CDR3. CDR1 LNHDA and CDR2 SQIVND come from the germline V gene (reference sequence). CDR3 nucleotide sequence: TGTGCCAGTAGTATAGATGAGAACACAGCACTCACTGAAGCTTTCTTT. The encoded protein is CASSIDENTALTEAFF. Combining the CDR3 with reference TRBV19 and TRBJ1-1 gives the whole variable domain DGGITQSPKYLFRKEGQNVTLSCEQNLNHDAMYWYRQDPGQGLRLIYYSQIVNDFQKGDIAEGYSVSREKKESFPLTVTSAQKNPTAFYLCASSIDENTALTEAFFGQGTRLTVV.